These 31 T cell receptor beta chains came from one sample sequenced in a study of cytomegalovirus exposure and HLA in healthy donors (dated by TCRdb to the late 2010s). The library was generated by the immunoSEQ multiplex PCR assay. Held by TCRdb, this immuneACCESS table contains in-frame sequences only and omits some clones. Under half of the omission traces to an unresolved V gene where checked; the cause of the rest is unknown. This sample comprises 100,000 to 120,000 clones, roughly 89% of them detected only once. Clones ranked in the top ten supply approximately 1.9% of the sample. The source material was PBMCs. These receptors all stem from a woman aged 18-35 years in good health and CMV-seronegative.

In its sample, this clone was seen once. This sequence joins TRBV7-9 and TRBJ2-5, with TRBD2 matching 7 bases. The junction had 9 bases not matched to a gene; V was cut back by 6 bases and J by 5 bases. Germline V lookup: CDR1 SEHNR, CDR2 FQNEAQ (reference sequence). This CDR3 has 14 amino acids. The CDR3 coding sequence is TGTGCCAGCAGACCCAAGCGGGAAGGGGAGACCCAGTACTTC. Translation: CASRPKREGETQYF.

The chain employs TRBV5-6 and TRBJ1-3; D remains ambiguous. The germline CDR1 and CDR2 sequences are SGHDT and YYEEEE. This CDR3 has 17 residues. The ends were cut back, 2 bases at V and 0 bases at J, with 15 bases in the middle. CDR3 in DNA: TGTGCCAGCAGCTTTATCTCCGAGATCCCCTCTGGAAACACCATATATTTT. It encodes CASSFISEIPSGNTIYF.

The rearrangement joins TRBV9 to TRBJ2-5; D is ambiguous. With 3 bases removed from V and 5 bases from J, the gap between germline ends came to 14 bases. This CDR3 region has 14 residues. Germline CDR1 SGDLS, CDR2 YYNGEE. CDR3 nucleotides: TGTGCCAGCAGCGGTCGTAGCTCCGGGGAGACCCAGTACTTC. Protein product: CASSGRSSGETQYF.

This chain connects TRBV25-1 to TRBJ2-3, with D possibly being TRBD2 (7 bases). Germline assignment: CDR1 MGHDK and CDR2 SYGVNS. The CDR3 is 15 residues long. V was clipped by 7 bases and J by 7 bases, with 21 bases between them. This CDR3 is CASIGGLPRVNTQYF. Here the CDR3 DNA reads TGTGCCAGCATAGGGGGACTACCACGGGTAAATACGCAGTATTTT.

The chain has TRBV5-6 and TRBJ2-1; D is ambiguous. V was clipped by 1 base and J by 0 bases, with 5 bases between them. CDR3 length: 14 amino acids. The V gene's germline CDR1 is SGHDT and CDR2 YYEEEE. This CDR3 reads CASSLIRSYNEQFF. The CDR3 nucleotides are TGTGCCAGCAGCTTGATCCGCTCCTACAATGAGCAGTTCTTC.

The CDR3 sequence is CASSLGFQGENTEAFF. CDR3 sequence (DNA): TGCGCCAGCAGCTTGGGATTCCAGGGGGAGAACACTGAAGCTTTCTTT. V and J are TRBV5-1 and TRBJ1-1; 7 bases map to TRBD1. There are 16 residues in the CDR3. CDR1 SGHRS and CDR2 YFSETQ come from the germline V gene. The ends lost 0 bases at V and 1 base at J; junction bases unmatched: 6. Based on the CDR3 plus reference TRBV5-1 and TRBJ1-1, the full variable domain is KAGVTQTPRYLIKTRGQQVTLSCSPISGHRSVSWYQQTPGQGLQFLFEYFSETQRNKGNFPGRFSGRQFSNSRSEMNVSTLELGDSALYLCASSLGFQGENTEAFFGQGTRLTVV.

The gene calls are TRBV10-2 and TRBJ2-2; 7 bases are shared with TRBD2. The germline V gene encodes CDR1 WSHSY and CDR2 SAAADI. The junction had 7 bases not matched to a gene; V was cut back by 8 bases and J by 4 bases. The CDR3 loop spans 14 amino acids. The CDR3 loop is CASRGDLFTGELFF. In nucleotides, the CDR3 is TGCGCCAGCCGGGGGGATCTTTTCACCGGGGAGCTGTTTTTT.

CDR3 region: CASSLGQGRAETQYF. The CDR3 coding sequence is TGTGCCAGCAGCCTGGGACAGGGGCGGGCCGAGACCCAGTACTTC. This chain connects TRBV28 to TRBJ2-5; the match to TRBD1 covers 10 bases. Germline trimming cut 6 bases from V and 5 bases from J; bases unmatched to any gene: 9. Germline loops: CDR1 MDHEN, CDR2 SYDVKM. This CDR3 comprises 15 residues.

The chain recombines TRBV4-2 with TRBJ1-5; D gene unclear. Trimming took off 0 bases at V and 1 base at J, with 4 bases between the two ends. There are 14 residues in the CDR3. The V gene's germline CDR1 is LGHNA and CDR2 YNFKEQ. Here the CDR3 DNA reads TGTGCCAGCAGCCAAGATGGCAGCAATCAGCCCCAGCATTTT. It encodes CASSQDGSNQPQHF.

The genes are TRBV19 and TRBJ2-5, with D possibly matching TRBD1 (5 bases). Trimming took 8 bases from V and 2 from J, leaving 15 bases between them. The germline CDR1 and CDR2 sequences are LNHDA and SQIVND (reference sequence). The CDR3 is made up of 14 amino acids. CDR3 nucleotides: TGTGCCAGTTCGTTCGGAGACAGTCAAGAGACCCAGTACTTC. Translation: CASSFGDSQETQYF.

With respect to this clone: Other DNA sequences in this specimen translate into the identical CDR3. V is TRBV5-1 and J is TRBJ2-5; no clear D. Trimming cost V 4 bases and J 2 bases, with 3 bases left between them. The length of the CDR3 is 11 residues. Germline CDR1 and CDR2: SGHRS and YFSETQ. CDR3: CASSLQETQYF. CDR3 in DNA: TGCGCCAGCAGCCTGCAAGAGACCCAGTACTTC.

The J gene is TRBJ1-4, the V gene TRBV6-1; D gene unclear. The CDR3 has 14 residues. Trimming removed 6 bases at V and 0 bases at J, with 8 bases between. Germline loops: CDR1 MNHNS, CDR2 SASEGT. The chain's CDR3 is CASRRVATNEKLFF. The CDR3 DNA is TGTGCCAGCAGGCGGGTTGCAACTAATGAAAAACTGTTTTTT.

The DNA for the CDR3 is TGTGCCAGCAGCTTAGATTTGAGGTACAACCAAGAGACCCAGTACTTC. Translation gives CASSLDLRYNQETQYF. The chain recombines TRBV5-6 with TRBJ2-5; D uncertain. Deletions cut 2 bases from V and 0 bases from J, with 14 bases between. This CDR3 spans 16 amino acids. The germline CDR1 and CDR2 sequences are SGHDT and YYEEEE.

The rearrangement links TRBV2 to TRBJ1-2, with D perhaps matching TRBD1 (5 bases). This CDR3 region has 16 residues. CDR1 is SNHLY and CDR2 is FYNNEI in the germline V gene. Trimming took 6 bases from V and 1 from J, leaving 18 bases between them. CDR3 in amino acids: CASSYGEDTFNYGYTF. CDR3 DNA sequence: TGTGCCAGCAGCTATGGGGAGGACACCTTTAACTATGGCTACACCTTC.

The chain recombines TRBV2 with TRBJ1-5; D not resolved. This CDR3 spans 14 amino acids. Germline V gene lookup returns CDR1 SNHLY and CDR2 FYNNEI. V was clipped by 3 bases and J by 6 bases, with 12 bases between them. The CDR3 sequence is CASSDAAVGQPQHF. In nucleotides, the CDR3 is TGTGCCAGCAGTGACGCGGCCGTCGGTCAGCCCCAGCATTTT.

J is TRBJ1-5 and V is TRBV9; the D gene is possibly TRBD1 (5 bases). From germline, CDR1 is SGDLS and CDR2 YYNGEE. With 4 bases removed from V and 0 bases from J, the gap between germline ends came to 11 bases. This CDR3 is built from 15 residues. CDR3 amino acids: CASSYGGTSNQPQHF. The CDR3, as DNA: TGTGCCAGCAGCTACGGGGGGACTAGCAATCAGCCCCAGCATTTT.

The rearrangement joins TRBV30 to TRBJ2-1; perhaps TRBD2 as D (6 bases). Germline values: CDR1 GTSNPN, CDR2 SVGIG (reference sequence). V lost 8 bases to trimming and J lost 8 bases, with 16 bases between them. The CDR3 extends over 12 amino acids. The CDR3 DNA follows: TGTGCCGTGCTGGGGGTAGCGGATGAGCAGTTCTTC. This sequence encodes CAVLGVADEQFF. Drawing the rest from reference TRBV30 and TRBJ2-1, the complete variable domain is SQTIHQWPATLVQPVGSPLSLECTVEGTSNPNLYWYRQAAGRGLQLLFYSVGIGQISSEVPQNLSASRPQDRQFILSSKKLLLSDSGFYLCAVLGVADEQFFGPGTRLTVL.

The chain couples TRBV5-6 to TRBJ1-2; 10 bases fit TRBD1. CDR1 is SGHDT and CDR2 is YYEEEE in the germline V gene. The CDR3 spans 17 residues. V shed 6 bases and J 4 bases; nucleotides not matched to a gene: 15. As DNA, the CDR3 is TGTGCCAGCATATCCTCCGGGACAGGGGTTGGATTCTATGGCTACACCTTC. It codes for CASISSGTGVGFYGYTF.

The chain uses TRBV15 and TRBJ2-3; 8 positions agree with TRBD2. CDR1 is LNHNV, CDR2 YYDKDF, per germline (reference sequence). With V trimmed by 0 bases and J by 1 base, 0 bases remained unmatched. The CDR3 sequence is 15 residues long. CDR3 nucleotides: TGTGCCACCAGCAGAGATAGCGGGGGCACAGATACGCAGTATTTT. It specifies CATSRDSGGTDTQYF.

Only a few counts were recorded for this clone. CDR3 nucleotides: TGTGCCAGCAGCCCAGGGTTCCGGCCCTACGAGCAGTACTTC. This gives the protein CASSPGFRPYEQYF. The chain joins TRBV4-2 to TRBJ2-7; D is perhaps TRBD1 (5 bases). In germline, CDR1 is LGHNA, CDR2 YNFKEQ. The CDR3 is made up of 14 amino acids. V lost 4 bases, J lost 2 bases, and 12 bases lay in between.

The chain couples TRBV30 to TRBJ1-2; 7 bases match TRBD1. CDR1 is GTSNPN and CDR2 is SVGIG in the germline V gene (reference sequence). V trimming: 4 bases; J trimming: 4 bases; junction bases outside the gene matches: 9. This CDR3 has 14 residues. In DNA, the CDR3 is TGTGCCTGGAAACCCGGGACAGTCTTCTATGGCTACACCTTC. It translates to CAWKPGTVFYGYTF.

The chain couples TRBV9 to TRBJ1-5; D call uncertain. The germline V gene has CDR1 SGDLS and CDR2 YYNGEE. This CDR3 has 13 amino acids. V was clipped by 2 bases and J by 4 bases, with 7 bases between them. In DNA, the CDR3 is TGTGCCAGCAGCGTGGAGATTAATCAGCCCCAGCATTTT. Its translation: CASSVEINQPQHF.

J is TRBJ2-3 and V is TRBV30; maybe TRBD2 (5 bases). The CDR3 totals 10 residues. Germline assignment: CDR1 GTSNPN and CDR2 SVGIG (reference sequence). The CDR3, as DNA: TGTGCGAAGCGGACAGATACGCAGTATTTT. Protein sequence: CAKRTDTQYF. Filled out from reference TRBV30 and TRBJ2-3, the complete variable domain reads SQTIHQWPATLVQPVGSPLSLECTVEGTSNPNLYWYRQAAGRGLQLLFYSVGIGQISSEVPQNLSASRPQDRQFILSSKKLLLSDSGFYLCAKRTDTQYFGPGTRLTVL.

Here the CDR3 reads CASSQSTGANEKLFF. The CDR3 DNA follows: TGTGCCAGCAGCCAGTCGACAGGGGCTAATGAAAAACTGTTTTTT. The chain has TRBV7-8 and TRBJ1-4; 8 nucleotides agree with TRBD1. The CDR3 consists of 15 residues. V gave up 5 bases and J gave up 3 bases; unmatched junction bases: 5. CDR1 and CDR2 (germline): SGHVS, FQNEAQ. The complete variable domain, with remaining parts taken from reference TRBV7-8 and TRBJ1-4, reads GAGVSQSPRYKVAKRGQDVALRCDPISGHVSLFWYQQALGQGPEFLTYFQNEAQLDKSGLPSDRFFAERPEGSVSTLKIQRTQQEDSAVYLCASSQSTGANEKLFFGSGTQLSVL.

V is TRBV27 and J is TRBJ1-1; D possibly corresponds to TRBD1 (6 bases). The germline V gene encodes CDR1 MNHEY and CDR2 SMNVEV (reference sequence). Trimming took off 1 base at V and 5 bases at J, with 11 bases between the two ends. CDR3 size: 14 residues. CDR3 residues: CASSLLQGETEAFF. The CDR3 DNA reads TGTGCCAGCAGTTTATTACAGGGAGAGACTGAAGCTTTCTTT.

This clone was counted between two and nine times. The V call is TRBV6-1, the J call TRBJ1-2; 9 bases are shared with TRBD1. This CDR3 spans 14 amino acids. In germline, CDR1 is MNHNS, CDR2 SASEGT. With 7 bases clipped from V and 4 bases from J, the junction kept 7 bases outside the gene matches. The CDR3 is CASTRTGAPYGYTF. The DNA of the CDR3 is TGTGCCAGCACGAGGACAGGGGCTCCCTATGGCTACACCTTC.

The chain uses TRBV28 and TRBJ2-7; 7 bases fit TRBD1. J gave up 3 bases and V 2 bases, and 1 base lay outside the gene matches. Germline loops: CDR1 MDHEN, CDR2 SYDVKM. The CDR3 is 13 residues long. CDR3 sequence: CASSLPGGYEQYF. In DNA form, the CDR3 reads TGTGCCAGCAGTTTACCAGGGGGCTACGAGCAGTACTTC.

J is TRBJ1-2 and V is TRBV27; TRBD1 matches at 7 bases. The ends lost 6 bases at V and 4 bases at J; junction bases unmatched: 8. The germline V gene has CDR1 MNHEY and CDR2 SMNVEV (reference sequence). This CDR3 is built from 14 residues. The CDR3 bases are TGTGCCAGCAGCCGTACAGGGGACATCTATGGCTACACCTTC. Encoded protein: CASSRTGDIYGYTF.

This chain connects TRBV2 to TRBJ2-3; TRBD2 matches at 14 bases. This CDR3 is built from 19 residues. V was pared by 0 bases and J by 2 bases, with 7 bases of the junction left unmatched. CDR1 and CDR2 (germline): SNHLY, FYNNEI. CDR3 sequence reads: CASSEAGTSGGSYTDTQYF. The CDR3 nucleotides read TGTGCCAGCAGTGAAGCCGGGACTAGCGGGGGAAGTTACACAGATACGCAGTATTTT.

For this clone: One end of the junction varies from germline; a read error may be responsible. This rearrangement joins TRBV7-7 to TRBJ2-1, with a possible D match to TRBD2 (5 bases). The CDR3 contains 15 residues. CDR1 is SSHAT and CDR2 is FNYEAQ in the germline V gene (reference sequence). CDR3 nucleotide sequence: TGTGCTAGCAGCTTAGGAGGCCTCTCCTACAATGAGCAGTTCTTC. Amino acid sequence: CASSLGGLSYNEQFF. Based on the CDR3 plus reference TRBV7-7 and TRBJ2-1, the full variable domain is GAGVSQSPRYKVTKRGQDVTLRCDPISSHATLYWYQQALGQGPEFLTYFNYEAQPDKSGLPSDRFSAERPEGSISTLTIQRTEQRDSAMYRCASSLGGLSYNEQFFGPGTRLTVL.

The CDR3 DNA reads as TGCGCCAGCAGCCAAGGACAGGGGGCCGACTATGGCTACACCTTC. It encodes CASSQGQGADYGYTF. J is TRBJ1-2 and V is TRBV4-3; 10 positions match TRBD1. This CDR3 is built from 15 residues. V was pared by 1 base and J by 3 bases, with 2 bases of the junction left unmatched. Germline-derived CDR1 and CDR2 are LGHNA and YSLEER.